This is a list of T cell receptor beta chains from one sample in a study of regulatory T cells in long-lasting Graves disease. TCRdb fed the multiplex PCR reads into MiXCR, producing one record per CDR3 protein. The sample includes roughly 610,000 distinct CDR3 sequences, roughly 15% of them seen just once. These data also featured in a second study, about T cells in Graves' hyperthyroidism and ophthalmopathy.

The sequencing used peripheral blood mononuclear cells (PBMCs), collected at new diagnosis, from a patient treated with antithyroid drugs. These receptors came from a man younger than 30 with Graves disease. Both conserved end residues are part of each CDR3. The D gene is left open where the match is weak. Expanded clones get a size class; other rows say once, few or many, or leave the size out.

d_call: TRBD1; v_call: TRBV12-3/TRBV12-4; j_call: TRBJ2-7; clone_size: many; cdr3_nt: TGTGCCAGCACCAACCGGGACAGTGGATATCTTGGGCAGTACTTC; cdr3_aa: CASTNRDSGYLGQYF
d_call: .; v_call: TRBV7-9; j_call: TRBJ1-5; clone_size: many; cdr3_nt: TGTGCCAGCAGCTTAGGGGGGGATCAGCCCCAGCATTTT; cdr3_aa: CASSLGGDQPQHF
d_call: TRBD1; v_call: TRBV12-5; j_call: TRBJ2-2; clone_size: few; cdr3_nt: TGTGCTAGTGGTATAACGGGACAGGGGAACACCGGGGAGCTGTTTTTT; cdr3_aa: CASGITGQGNTGELFF
d_call: TRBD1; v_call: TRBV30; j_call: TRBJ1-4; clone_size: .; cdr3_nt: TGTGCCTGGAGTGTACGTTTTGTGCGAGGGGGCGAGGTGGCTAATGAAAAACTGTTTTTT; cdr3_aa: CAWSVRFVRGGEVANEKLFF
d_call: .; v_call: TRBV30; j_call: TRBJ2-1; clone_size: few; cdr3_nt: TGTGCCTGGCAGAGGACGGATCCTTCCTACAATGAGCAGTTCTTC; cdr3_aa: CAWQRTDPSYNEQFF
d_call: .; v_call: TRBV7-8; j_call: TRBJ1-1; clone_size: .; cdr3_nt: TGTGCCAGCAGCTTAGAAAGGTCCAAAGCTTTCTTT; cdr3_aa: CASSLERSKAFF
d_call: .; v_call: TRBV18; j_call: TRBJ1-1; clone_size: many; cdr3_nt: TGTGCCAGCTCAGGACAGACCCTGAACACTGAAGCTTTCTTT; cdr3_aa: CASSGQTLNTEAFF
d_call: TRBD1; v_call: TRBV2; j_call: TRBJ1-4; clone_size: .; cdr3_nt: TGTGCCAGCAGAGACAGGGATGAAAAACTGTTTTTT; cdr3_aa: CASRDRDEKLFF
d_call: TRBD1; v_call: TRBV6-1; j_call: TRBJ1-1; clone_size: many; cdr3_nt: TGTGCCAGCAGTGAGAAGGGACAGGGGAAAACTGAAGCTTTCTTT; cdr3_aa: CASSEKGQGKTEAFF
d_call: .; v_call: TRBV6-2/TRBV6-3; j_call: TRBJ1-5; clone_size: few; cdr3_nt: TGTGCCAGCAGTTACATGGGGGTTGGGCAGCCCCAGCATTTT; cdr3_aa: CASSYMGVGQPQHF
d_call: .; v_call: TRBV20-1; j_call: TRBJ1-5; clone_size: many; cdr3_nt: TGCAGTGCTCCTCGGAACTCCGGAGAGGATCAGCCCCAGCATTTT; cdr3_aa: CSAPRNSGEDQPQHF
d_call: TRBD1; v_call: TRBV7-3; j_call: TRBJ1-6; clone_size: few; cdr3_nt: TGTGCCAGCAGCTTGGCACAGGGGTCCTCACCCCTCCACTTT; cdr3_aa: CASSLAQGSSPLHF
d_call: .; v_call: TRBV6-1; j_call: TRBJ1-5; clone_size: .; cdr3_nt: TGTGCCAGCAGCTTAGACGGGGGTTTTAGGGAGAATCAGCCCCAGCATTTT; cdr3_aa: CASSLDGGFRENQPQHF
d_call: TRBD1; v_call: TRBV3-1; j_call: TRBJ1-2; clone_size: .; cdr3_nt: TGTGCCAGCAGCCAATCGGGACAGGCCCCCTTCTTC; cdr3_aa: CASSQSGQAPFF
d_call: TRBD1; v_call: TRBV3-1; j_call: TRBJ2-6; clone_size: few; cdr3_nt: TGTGCCAGCAGCCAAGGAACGGGACAGGGGATGTCTGGGGCCAACGTCCTGACTTTC; cdr3_aa: CASSQGTGQGMSGANVLTF
d_call: .; v_call: TRBV6-1; j_call: TRBJ1-3; clone_size: many; cdr3_nt: TGTGCCAGCAGCCCGAAGGGGACCGTTTCTGGAAACACCATATATTTT; cdr3_aa: CASSPKGTVSGNTIYF
d_call: .; v_call: TRBV6-1; j_call: TRBJ2-7; clone_size: .; cdr3_nt: TGTGCCAGCAGCGTGGCGGTACGTACGGGCGAGCAGTACTTC; cdr3_aa: CASSVAVRTGEQYF
d_call: .; v_call: TRBV29-1; j_call: TRBJ2-7; clone_size: .; cdr3_nt: TGCAGCGTTGTCAGCAGGGTTGCCTACGAGCAGTACTTC; cdr3_aa: CSVVSRVAYEQYF
d_call: .; v_call: TRBV5-1; j_call: TRBJ2-7; clone_size: .; cdr3_nt: TGCGCCAGCAGCGCATTAGGGGCGAACTCCTACGAGCAGTACTTC; cdr3_aa: CASSALGANSYEQYF
d_call: TRBD2; v_call: TRBV5-1; j_call: TRBJ2-1; clone_size: many; cdr3_nt: TGCGCCAGCAGCTTGGCCGGGACTAGCGGCACCCATGTAGGTGAGCAGTTCTTC; cdr3_aa: CASSLAGTSGTHVGEQFF
d_call: TRBD2; v_call: TRBV27; j_call: TRBJ2-1; clone_size: many; cdr3_nt: TGTGCCAGCAGGGTGGGGGGGGAGCAGTTCTTC; cdr3_aa: CASRVGGEQFF
d_call: .; v_call: TRBV5-1; j_call: TRBJ2-7; clone_size: .; cdr3_nt: TGCGCCAGCAGTGGGACGGTCGGCTACGAGCAGTACTTC; cdr3_aa: CASSGTVGYEQYF
d_call: .; v_call: TRBV12-3/TRBV12-4; j_call: TRBJ1-5; clone_size: many; cdr3_nt: TGTGCCAGCAGTTTAGCGCAGGGTCCGAATCAGCCCCAGCATTTT; cdr3_aa: CASSLAQGPNQPQHF
d_call: TRBD2; v_call: TRBV6-1; j_call: TRBJ2-3; clone_size: few; cdr3_nt: TGTGCCAGCAGAATTGGACTAGCGGGTGGGGGGAGCACAGATACGCAGTATTTT; cdr3_aa: CASRIGLAGGGSTDTQYF
d_call: .; v_call: TRBV5-1; j_call: TRBJ2-5; clone_size: many; cdr3_nt: TGCGCCAGCAGCTTCGGCAGGACCTTGGGGGAGACCCAGTACTTC; cdr3_aa: CASSFGRTLGETQYF
d_call: .; v_call: TRBV27; j_call: TRBJ1-2; clone_size: many; cdr3_nt: TGTGCCAGCAGGAAGGGACATCCCAACTATGGCTACACCTTC; cdr3_aa: CASRKGHPNYGYTF
d_call: .; v_call: TRBV20-1; j_call: TRBJ2-7; clone_size: many; cdr3_nt: TGCAGTGCTAGATTTACTGGCCCCTCCGAGCAGTACTTC; cdr3_aa: CSARFTGPSEQYF
d_call: .; v_call: TRBV3-1; j_call: TRBJ1-3; clone_size: few; cdr3_nt: TGTGCCAGCAGCCAAGGTATAGGGAGTGGAAACACCATATATTTT; cdr3_aa: CASSQGIGSGNTIYF
d_call: TRBD1; v_call: TRBV24-1; j_call: TRBJ2-5; clone_size: .; cdr3_nt: TGTGCCACCAGTGACCCGGGACAGACCCAAGAGACCCAGTACTTC; cdr3_aa: CATSDPGQTQETQYF
d_call: TRBD1; v_call: TRBV20-1; j_call: TRBJ1-6; clone_size: many; cdr3_nt: TGCAGTGCTAGAGGGGACAGGGCTCATTCACCCCTCCACTTT; cdr3_aa: CSARGDRAHSPLHF
d_call: .; v_call: TRBV6-2/TRBV6-3; j_call: TRBJ2-2; clone_size: few; cdr3_nt: TGTGCCAGCAGTTACTTGGGACAAAACACCGGGGAGCTGTTTTTT; cdr3_aa: CASSYLGQNTGELFF
d_call: .; v_call: TRBV10-3; j_call: TRBJ2-7; clone_size: few; cdr3_nt: TGTGCCAGCAAATTCAGGGGAAACTACGAGCAGTACTTC; cdr3_aa: CASKFRGNYEQYF
d_call: .; v_call: TRBV11-2; j_call: TRBJ2-1; clone_size: many; cdr3_nt: TGTGCCAGCAGCCAAAAGCGAGGGTACAATGAGCAGTTCTTC; cdr3_aa: CASSQKRGYNEQFF
d_call: .; v_call: TRBV28; j_call: TRBJ2-5; clone_size: many; cdr3_nt: TGTGCCAGCAGTCTCGGACAGACCATAAAGACCCAGTACTTC; cdr3_aa: CASSLGQTIKTQYF
d_call: TRBD1; v_call: TRBV3-1; j_call: TRBJ2-1; clone_size: .; cdr3_nt: TGTGCCAGCAGCTTCCCGGGACAGGGAAGCGGTGAGCAGTTCTTC; cdr3_aa: CASSFPGQGSGEQFF
d_call: TRBD1; v_call: TRBV6-1; j_call: TRBJ1-2; clone_size: many; cdr3_nt: TGTGCCAGCAGTAGAAACAGGGGTTCTGTCTATGGCTACACCTTC; cdr3_aa: CASSRNRGSVYGYTF
d_call: .; v_call: TRBV11-2; j_call: TRBJ2-1; clone_size: few; cdr3_nt: TGTGCCAGCAGCTTCTTACGCGGGCCCGCCTACAATGAGCAGTTCTTC; cdr3_aa: CASSFLRGPAYNEQFF
d_call: TRBD2; v_call: TRBV3-1; j_call: TRBJ2-3; clone_size: many; cdr3_nt: TGTGCCAGCAGCCAAGCGGGCACTAGCGGAAATACGCAGTATTTT; cdr3_aa: CASSQAGTSGNTQYF
d_call: .; v_call: TRBV29-1; j_call: TRBJ2-1; clone_size: .; cdr3_nt: TGCAGCGTTGGTGGTGTGGCCTCACACGAGGTGTTCTTC; cdr3_aa: CSVGGVASHEVFF
d_call: TRBD2; v_call: TRBV2; j_call: TRBJ2-2; clone_size: few; cdr3_nt: TGTGCCAGCAGAGGACTAGCGGGAGGGCTCGGGGAGCTGTTTTTT; cdr3_aa: CASRGLAGGLGELFF
d_call: .; v_call: TRBV7-9; j_call: TRBJ2-4; clone_size: few; cdr3_nt: TGTGCCAGCGGCTCAGGGCAGGGGTTAGCGGGAAACATTCAGTACTTC; cdr3_aa: CASGSGQGLAGNIQYF
d_call: TRBD1; v_call: TRBV5-1; j_call: TRBJ2-6; clone_size: .; cdr3_nt: TGCGCCAGCAGCTTGGTTGTTAGGGGGCTTGGGGCCAACGTCCTGACTTTC; cdr3_aa: CASSLVVRGLGANVLTF
d_call: TRBD1; v_call: TRBV7-9; j_call: TRBJ2-2; clone_size: few; cdr3_nt: TGTGCCAGCAGCGAACCGGGACAGGGGAGCACCGGGGAGCTGTTTTTT; cdr3_aa: CASSEPGQGSTGELFF
d_call: .; v_call: TRBV7-8; j_call: TRBJ2-2; clone_size: .; cdr3_nt: TGTGCCAGCAGCTTTAAGGTTTCGTCCGGGGAGCTGTTTTTT; cdr3_aa: CASSFKVSSGELFF
d_call: TRBD2; v_call: TRBV10-3; j_call: TRBJ2-7; clone_size: many; cdr3_nt: TGTGCCATCAGTGAGTCGACTAGCGGGAGGGGTAGCTCCTACGAGCAGTACTTC; cdr3_aa: CAISESTSGRGSSYEQYF
d_call: .; v_call: TRBV6-2/TRBV6-3; j_call: TRBJ1-1; clone_size: .; cdr3_nt: TGTGCCAGCAGCCCCTTGGGGCTTATGAACACTGAAGCTTTCTTT; cdr3_aa: CASSPLGLMNTEAFF
d_call: TRBD1; v_call: TRBV5-6; j_call: TRBJ1-2; clone_size: once; cdr3_nt: TGTGCCAGCAGCTTGGAAGGTTCAGGACAGGCACAAGGCTACACCTTC; cdr3_aa: CASSLEGSGQAQGYTF
d_call: .; v_call: TRBV5-6; j_call: TRBJ1-6; clone_size: .; cdr3_nt: TGTGCCAGCAGCCGCCGGTCACCCCTCCACTTT; cdr3_aa: CASSRRSPLHF
d_call: TRBD2; v_call: TRBV7-9; j_call: TRBJ2-7; clone_size: many; cdr3_nt: TGTGCCAGCAGCTTCACCGCCGGGACTAGCTCCTACGAGCAGTACTTC; cdr3_aa: CASSFTAGTSSYEQYF
d_call: .; v_call: TRBV19; j_call: TRBJ2-5; clone_size: few; cdr3_nt: TGTGCCAGTAGTATTCAACAGCAAGAGACCCAGTACTTC; cdr3_aa: CASSIQQQETQYF
d_call: .; v_call: TRBV12-5; j_call: TRBJ2-1; clone_size: many; cdr3_nt: TGTGCTAGTGGTTTGATATTTGTGGGACGGAGCTACAATGAGCAGTTCTTC; cdr3_aa: CASGLIFVGRSYNEQFF
d_call: .; v_call: TRBV29-1; j_call: TRBJ1-1; clone_size: few; cdr3_nt: TGCAGCGTTACTAAGACCTCTGGTGAAGCTTTCTTT; cdr3_aa: CSVTKTSGEAFF